This T cell receptor (beta chain) was captured by sequencing in a study of CD8+ T cells in alopecia areata listed by TCRdb under 2018. General notes on the study: The treated patients took part in an open-label pilot trial in which moderate-to-severe alopecia areata was treated with oral tofacitinib at 5 to 10 mg twice daily. Tofacitinib was administered for 6 to 18 months, and 6 months of follow-up off drug were then conducted to assess delayed response and recurrence. On the human side, TCRbeta sequencing was run on scalp tissue and on sorted CD4+ and CD8+ peripheral blood T cells from healthy controls and from alopecia areata patients with either patchy or totalis/universalis disease. The study used high-throughput TCRbeta sequencing to examine T cell clonal expansion in alopecia areata, in both the C3H/HeJ mouse model and human patients. Amplification of TCRbeta CDR3 regions was done by immunoSEQ multiplex PCR using 35 Vbeta forward primers and 13 Jbeta reverse primers. RNA was obtained with the PAXgene miRNA kit for fixed scalp, the miRNeasy kit for PBMCs, and the RNeasy kit for mouse skin. Scalp clonality was compared among normal scalp (n=4), patchy alopecia areata scalp (n=8), and alopecia totalis/universalis scalp (n=8). Biopsies were taken from tofacitinib-treated patients at baseline and again at 4 and 24 weeks into treatment, and several of those patients also had a later scalp biopsy. What the research found in general, with its limitations: Compared with normal scalp, lesional scalp had higher clonality and more expanded CD8+ clones, particularly in alopecia totalis/universalis, a pattern that suggests antigenic drive. Scalp TCR repertoire analysis is complicated because resident alphabeta T cells in normal human skin are also sequenced, whereas mouse skin is dominated by gammadelta T cells. Shared TCR sequences between patients were less evident than in mice, which may be partly attributable to HLA diversity in the patient population.

A word on this clone: Its specific antigen is unknown. No per-base quality is available; no much larger clone lies one base away.

Per the publication, the time point label means: baseline before oral tofacitinib. Lesional scalp punch biopsies and peripheral blood were collected from alopecia areata patients. PBMCs were isolated by density centrifugation and stained for CD3, CD4 and CD8, and CD4+ and CD8+ T cells were sorted on a FACSAria. The germline V gene provides CDR1 LGHNT and CDR2 FRNRAP. V gives up 5 bases and J gives up 3 bases, and the segment between their germline ends measures 5 bases. The CDR3 runs 11 amino acids, cysteine and phenylalanine included. The kept DNA is CDR3 alone, 33 bases in frame from the first base. Library method: the immunoSEQ multiplex PCR assay. To provide template for TCR sequencing, every sample had RNA extracted and reverse transcribed into cDNA. First-strand cDNA was synthesized using SuperScript III with a 2:1 mix of oligo-dT and random hexamers. A synthetic immune receptor repertoire was used to measure amplification bias, and any remaining bias was corrected computationally. The original methods were these. Raw reads were preprocessed for error removal, and CDR3 was defined according to IMGT conventions as running from the conserved cysteine to phenylalanine. Clonality was computed as 1 minus the Shannon entropy, with the entropy normalized by log2 of the number of productive unique TCRs. Whether scalp clones were CD4 or CD8 was inferred by matching scalp TCRbeta sequences against CD4 and CD8 repertoires sorted from blood. TCRdb re-hosts the immuneACCESS table, in-frame sequences only. Its copies lack some clones; in the studies checked, an unresolved V gene accounts for under half of them, and the cause for the rest is not known. V and J calls and clone size are copied from that table; D and trimming were computed from the DNA. The sample includes 200,000 to 250,000 clones, with around 62% observed a single time. The ten largest clonotypes hold approximately 0.45% of the sample.

The chain employs TRBV12-5 and TRBJ2-7; no D segment can be confidently identified. The receptor's source is a human donor with alopecia areata. Sequencing was performed on CD4+ T cells sorted from blood, taken at week 0. The CDR3 region reads CASGINYEQYF. The DNA sequence is as follows: TGTGCTAGTGGTATCAACTACGAGCAGTACTTC.